The 26 T cell receptor beta chains below come from one sample, sequenced in a study of cytomegalovirus exposure and HLA in healthy donors. The PCR had 60 Vbeta and 13 Jbeta primers. Sequencing was performed with immunoSEQ multiplex PCR; in TCRdb, only in-frame clones are kept and a portion is missing. The data contain just over 200,000 clones, 70% to 85% of them seen just once; the ten biggest clones take up about 1.7%. Specimen: PBMCs. These receptors all stem from a man in his fifties in good health and CMV-seronegative.

This clone was seen once. The rearrangement links TRBV30 to TRBJ1-5, with TRBD1 matching over 8 bases. The V segment lost 1 base and the J segment 2 bases; nucleotides outside the gene matches: 7. This CDR3 has 16 residues. The germline V gene encodes CDR1 GTSNPN and CDR2 SVGIG (reference sequence). The CDR3 sequence: CAWSDPRGLGNQPQHF. In DNA, the CDR3 is TGTGCCTGGAGTGACCCCAGGGGGCTTGGCAATCAGCCCCAGCATTTT.

The rearrangement joins TRBV12-5 to TRBJ1-1, with TRBD1 matching 8 bases. After removal of 1 base from V and 4 bases from J, the junction contained 5 bases not matched to a gene. The CDR3 has 15 residues. Germline CDR1 and CDR2: LGHNT and FRNRAP. For the CDR3, the DNA is TGTGCTAGTGGTTTGGGGACAGGGTCGGGCACTGAAGCTTTCTTT. Protein sequence: CASGLGTGSGTEAFF.

The chain is built from TRBV6-7 and TRBJ2-5, with 9 bases that match TRBD2. TRBV6-7 is treated as an ORF (open reading frame) with a function not yet certain. V was pared by 11 bases and J by 3 bases, with 7 bases of the junction left unmatched. This CDR3 is built from 13 residues. The CDR3 region is CALVSGRKETQYF. Written as DNA, the CDR3 is TGTGCCCTAGTTAGCGGGAGAAAAGAGACCCAGTACTTC.

V and J are TRBV29-1 and TRBJ2-2; 10 nucleotides agree with TRBD2. CDR3 length: 14 residues. Per the germline V gene, CDR1 is SQVTM and CDR2 is ANQGSEA. This CDR3 reads CGGLASLGTGELFF. The CDR3 region has the DNA TGCGGGGGACTAGCGAGTCTAGGTACCGGGGAGCTGTTTTTT.

The chain couples TRBV18 to TRBJ1-2; D possibly corresponds to TRBD1 (6 bases). With 1 base removed from V and 1 base from J, the gap between germline ends came to 13 bases. The CDR3 length is 16 residues. CDR1 is KGHSH, CDR2 LQKENI, per germline. The CDR3 reads CASSPRGQQNNYGYTF. CDR3 bases: TGTGCCAGCTCACCACGAGGACAGCAAAATAACTATGGCTACACCTTC. Full variable domain (outside the CDR3, taken from reference TRBV18 and TRBJ1-2): NAGVMQNPRHLVRRRGQEARLRCSPMKGHSHVYWYRQLPEEGLKFMVYLQKENIIDESGMPKERFSAEFPKEGPSILRIQQVVRGDSAAYFCASSPRGQQNNYGYTFGSGTRLTVV.

This sequence joins TRBV9 and TRBJ2-1; the match to TRBD2 covers 7 bases. This CDR3 is 13 amino acids long. The ends lost 7 bases at V and 8 bases at J; junction bases unmatched: 9. The germline gives CDR1 SGDLS, CDR2 YYNGEE. The CDR3 DNA reads as TGTGCCAGCGGTACTCGGGGGAGGGATGAGCAGTTCTTC. It yields the protein CASGTRGRDEQFF. The whole variable domain, filled in from reference TRBV9 and TRBJ2-1, reads DSGVTQTPKHLITATGQRVTLRCSPRSGDLSVYWYQQSLDQGLQFLIQYYNGEERAKGNILERFSAQQFPDLHSELNLSSLELGDSALYFCASGTRGRDEQFFGPGTRLTVL.

This clone was counted a few times. This chain connects TRBV5-1 to TRBJ1-3; D is perhaps TRBD1 (5 bases). V was cut by 0 bases and J by 0 bases, with 10 bases left in between. The CDR3 runs 16 residues. Germline V gene sequence: CDR1 SGHRS, CDR2 YFSETQ. The CDR3 DNA sequence: TGCGCCAGCAGCTTGGGGGGGGTCCGCTCTGGAAACACCATATATTTT. Protein product: CASSLGGVRSGNTIYF.

This chain uses TRBV21-1 with TRBJ2-7; the table's D call, TRBD1, has no DNA check behind it. TRBV21-1 is marked as a pseudogene. CDR3 length: 13 amino acids. The CDR3 region is CASSKGQGYEQYF. In DNA, the CDR3 is TGTGCCAGCAGCAAGGGGCAGGGCTACGAGCAGTACTTC.

This clone was seen only a few times. This sequence joins TRBV25-1 and TRBJ1-1, with a tentative D call TRBD1 (6 bases). CDR1 is MGHDK and CDR2 is SYGVNS in the germline V gene. The CDR3 has 14 amino acids. The V gene lost 3 bases and the J gene lost 5 bases, with 13 bases spanning the gap. The CDR3 reads CASSEVRGSTEAFF. CDR3 nucleotides: TGTGCCAGCAGTGAGGTCAGGGGAAGTACTGAAGCTTTCTTT. Complete variable domain (other parts from reference TRBV25-1 and TRBJ1-1): EADIYQTPRYLVIGTGKKITLECSQTMGHDKMYWYQQDPGMELHLIHYSYGVNSTEKGDLSSESTVSRIRTEHFPLTLESARPSHTSQYLCASSEVRGSTEAFFGQGTRLTVV.

V is TRBV19 and J is TRBJ2-1; TRBD2 aligns across 11 bases. This CDR3 region has 17 residues. The V and J ends lost 0 bases and 1 base, in that order; junction bases with no gene match: 2. Germline V gene data show CDR1 as LNHDA and CDR2 as SQIVND (reference sequence). CDR3 protein: CASSIDSGRGSYNEQFF. CDR3 sequence (DNA): TGTGCCAGTAGTATAGATAGCGGGAGGGGGTCCTACAATGAGCAGTTCTTC. Together with reference TRBV19 and TRBJ2-1, the CDR3 gives the full variable domain: DGGITQSPKYLFRKEGQNVTLSCEQNLNHDAMYWYRQDPGQGLRLIYYSQIVNDFQKGDIAEGYSVSREKKESFPLTVTSAQKNPTAFYLCASSIDSGRGSYNEQFFGPGTRLTVL.

The chain couples TRBV2 to TRBJ1-2; 9 nucleotides agree with TRBD1. The CDR3 covers 15 residues. CDR1 and CDR2 (germline): SNHLY, FYNNEI. Trimming at V came to 7 bases and at J to 3 bases, leaving 9 bases not matched to a gene. This chain's CDR3 is CASKKQGAGDYGYTF. The CDR3 DNA sequence: TGTGCCAGCAAGAAACAGGGGGCGGGCGACTATGGCTACACCTTC.

This chain connects TRBV5-4 to TRBJ2-5; 7 bases match TRBD2. Germline V gives CDR1 SGHNT, CDR2 YYREEE (reference sequence). The J segment lost 4 bases and the V segment lost 4 bases, leaving 10 bases of the junction unmatched. The length of the CDR3 is 15 residues. The CDR3 protein is CASSPPPTSRETQYF. For the CDR3, the DNA is TGTGCCAGCAGCCCACCCCCGACTAGCAGAGAGACCCAGTACTTC.

The V and J genes are TRBV28 and TRBJ2-1, with a weak D call TRBD2 (6 bases). Trimming pared 4 bases from V and 13 bases from J, leaving 14 bases between. CDR3 size: 12 residues. The germline gives CDR1 MDHEN, CDR2 SYDVKM. CDR3 DNA sequence: TGTGCCAGCAGTTCGATGACTAGTATTCAGTTCTTC. This gives the protein CASSSMTSIQFF.

The sample holds a few counts of this clone. The CDR3 spells CASSLAGETSPGNNEQFF. CDR3 DNA sequence: TGTGCCAGCAGCTTAGCAGGAGAGACGAGCCCGGGAAACAATGAGCAGTTCTTC. The chain employs TRBV7-9 and TRBJ2-1, with a weak D call TRBD2 (5 bases). Germline values: CDR1 SEHNR, CDR2 FQNEAQ (reference sequence). The CDR3 covers 18 residues. Deletions cut 0 bases from V and 5 bases from J, with 20 bases between.

The chain has TRBV6-5 and TRBJ1-3, with TRBD1 matching over 7 bases. The J segment lost 4 bases and the V segment lost 6 bases, leaving 9 bases of the junction unmatched. The length of the CDR3 is 15 residues. Per germline, CDR1 MNHEY and CDR2 SVGAGI. The CDR3 spells CASRLLTGQGNTIYF. CDR3 sequence (DNA): TGTGCCAGCAGACTACTGACAGGGCAAGGAAACACCATATATTTT.

V gene TRBV7-2 combines with J gene TRBJ1-2, with a tentative D call TRBD1 (6 bases). Germline values: CDR1 SGHTA, CDR2 FQGNSA. CDR3 length: 13 amino acids. V shed 5 bases and J shed 4 bases, with 11 bases lying between them. The CDR3 protein is CASSPTGTYGYTF. CDR3 DNA: TGTGCCAGCAGCCCTACAGGGACCTATGGCTACACCTTC.

The chain carries TRBV6-5 and TRBJ2-2; maybe TRBD2 (6 bases). The CDR3 is made up of 15 amino acids. Germline-derived CDR1 and CDR2 are MNHEY and SVGAGI. The V gene lost 7 bases and the J gene lost 4 bases, with 16 bases spanning the gap. In nucleotides, the CDR3 is TGTGCCAGCATCGGGAGCTATTCTACCACCGGGGAGCTGTTTTTT. As protein: CASIGSYSTTGELFF.

The rearrangement links TRBV5-1 to TRBJ1-1, with TRBD1 identical over 8 bases. The CDR3 is 14 residues long. V dropped 0 bases and J dropped 4; count of bases not matched to a gene: 2. The germline V gene encodes CDR1 SGHRS and CDR2 YFSETQ. The CDR3 is CASSLAQGATEAFF. The DNA of the CDR3 is TGCGCCAGCAGCTTGGCGCAGGGGGCCACTGAAGCTTTCTTT. Looking up the rest from reference TRBV5-1 and TRBJ1-1 gives the full variable domain: KAGVTQTPRYLIKTRGQQVTLSCSPISGHRSVSWYQQTPGQGLQFLFEYFSETQRNKGNFPGRFSGRQFSNSRSEMNVSTLELGDSALYLCASSLAQGATEAFFGQGTRLTVV.

In nucleotides, the CDR3 is TGTGCCAGCAGCGGGGGACTAGCGGGAGCCACCGGGGAGCTGTTTTTT. Protein product: CASSGGLAGATGELFF. The chain is built from TRBV5-4 and TRBJ2-2; 14 bases fit TRBD2. The J segment lost 4 bases and the V segment lost 4 bases, leaving 3 bases of the junction unmatched. Germline V gene lookup returns CDR1 SGHNT and CDR2 YYREEE (reference sequence). There are 16 residues in the CDR3.

The CDR3 protein is CASSLLAGVSYNEQFF. The CDR3 DNA is TGTGCCAGCAGCTTATTAGCGGGAGTGTCCTACAATGAGCAGTTCTTC. The genes are TRBV7-3 and TRBJ2-1, with TRBD2 identical over 9 bases. The CDR3 loop spans 16 amino acids. Germline V CDR1 and CDR2: SGHTA, FQGTGA. V lost 2 bases, J lost 1 base, and 3 bases stayed unmatched.

J is TRBJ2-1 and V is TRBV11-2; perhaps TRBD2 as D (6 bases). There are 17 residues in the CDR3. CDR1 and CDR2 (germline): SGHAT, FQNNGV. Deletions cut 2 bases from V and 0 bases from J, with 14 bases between. CDR3: CASSLRVSGGSYNEQFF. CDR3 nucleotides: TGTGCCAGCAGCTTAAGAGTCTCCGGGGGCTCCTACAATGAGCAGTTCTTC.

This chain joins TRBV10-3 and TRBJ2-6, with a tentative D call TRBD2 (6 bases). Per germline, CDR1 ENHRY and CDR2 SYGVKD. CDR3 length: 16 amino acids. Between the trimmed V and J ends, which lost 3 bases and 0 bases, there was a span of 9 bases. The CDR3 is CAISDRRGSGANVLTF. The CDR3 DNA follows: TGTGCCATCAGTGATCGGAGGGGCTCTGGGGCCAACGTCCTGACTTTC.

This clone was found a few times. V gene TRBV27 combines with J gene TRBJ2-2; 9 bases are a match to TRBD2. The CDR3 contains 17 residues. CDR1 MNHEY and CDR2 SMNVEV come from the germline V gene (reference sequence). V lost 1 base to trimming and J lost 3 bases; unmatched junction nucleotides: 6. As DNA, the CDR3 is TGTGCCAGCAGTTTATTGGGCGGGAGGGCCCACACCGGGGAGCTGTTTTTT. Residues: CASSLLGGRAHTGELFF.

The J gene is TRBJ2-7, the V gene TRBV18; a possible D gene is TRBD2 (6 bases). Trimming left V 5 bases short and J 4 bases short, with 9 bases between. CDR1 and CDR2 from the germline V gene are KGHSH and LQKENI. The CDR3 is made up of 12 amino acids. CDR3 protein: CASSAGSYEQYF. The CDR3 bases are TGTGCCAGCTCAGCGGGATCGTACGAGCAGTACTTC.

In its sample, this clone was seen once. The gene calls are TRBV7-8 and TRBJ1-1, with 7 bases fitting TRBD1. Germline-derived CDR1 and CDR2 are SGHVS and FQNEAQ. This CDR3 region has 14 residues. V was clipped by 2 bases and J by 4 bases; unmatched bases: 4. The DNA for the CDR3 is TGTGCCAGCAGCTTAACCAACAGGGGCACTGAAGCTTTCTTT. Translating gives CASSLTNRGTEAFF.

This clone occurred a few times. In the same sample, other DNA sequences code for this CDR3. V is TRBV9 and J is TRBJ2-7; D may be TRBD2 (5 bases). CDR1 and CDR2 from the germline V gene are SGDLS and YYNGEE. This CDR3 spans 14 amino acids. Trimming cost V 0 bases and J 2 bases, with 9 bases left between them. CDR3 sequence (DNA): TGTGCCAGCAGCGTAGGGGCGGGCACCTACGAGCAGTACTTC. Protein: CASSVGAGTYEQYF.